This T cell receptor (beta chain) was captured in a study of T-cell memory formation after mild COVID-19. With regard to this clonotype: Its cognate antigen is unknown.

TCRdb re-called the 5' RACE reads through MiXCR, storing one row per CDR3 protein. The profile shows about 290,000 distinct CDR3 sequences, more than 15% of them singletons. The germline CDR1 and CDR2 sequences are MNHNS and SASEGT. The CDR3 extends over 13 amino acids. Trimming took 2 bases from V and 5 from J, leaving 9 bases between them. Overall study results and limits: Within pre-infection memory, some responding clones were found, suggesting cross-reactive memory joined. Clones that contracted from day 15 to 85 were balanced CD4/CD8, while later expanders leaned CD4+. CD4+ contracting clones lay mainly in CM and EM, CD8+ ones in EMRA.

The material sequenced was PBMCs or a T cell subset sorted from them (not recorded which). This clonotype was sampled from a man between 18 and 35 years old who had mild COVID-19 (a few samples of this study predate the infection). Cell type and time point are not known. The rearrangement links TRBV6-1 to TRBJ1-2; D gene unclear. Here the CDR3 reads CASSETDHYGYTF. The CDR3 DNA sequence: TGTGCCAGCAGTGAAACAGATCATTATGGCTACACCTTC.